The rows below give T cell receptor beta chains drawn from one sample of a study of shared clonotypes between healthy human individuals. Measured with immunoSEQ multiplex PCR; TCRdb has only the in-frame clones, and not every one. This sample carries about 2.4 million clones, 93% of them seen once, and the ten largest clones take around 0.37%. Sequencing used naive CD4+ T cells from PBMCs. These receptors were taken from a man aged 18 to 30 in good health. Some clones in this sample may be carry-over from other donors' samples. Both conserved end residues are part of each CDR3.

V gene: TRBV2; J gene: TRBJ2-5; CDR3 protein: CASIRDETQYF
V gene: TRBV5-1; J gene: TRBJ2-1; CDR3 protein: CASRTGTSGSADEQFF
V gene: TRBV11-2; J gene: TRBJ2-1; CDR3 protein: CASSFGRLAAHSYNEQFF
V gene: TRBV23-1; J gene: TRBJ1-5; CDR3 protein: CASSQVGQPQHF
V gene: TRBV18; J gene: TRBJ2-2; CDR3 protein: CASSPDTGELFF
V gene: TRBV18; J gene: TRBJ1-2; CDR3 protein: CASSRDREGYGYTF
V gene: TRBV7-8; J gene: TRBJ2-1; CDR3 protein: CASRTSGRVVYNEQFF
V gene: TRBV6-1; J gene: TRBJ1-2; CDR3 protein: CASSESSRLGYTF
V gene: TRBV7-9; J gene: TRBJ2-1; CDR3 protein: CAIATGASPYNEQFF
V gene: TRBV19; J gene: TRBJ2-3; CDR3 protein: CASSRPNRAGDTQYF
V gene: TRBV15; J gene: TRBJ2-4; CDR3 protein: CATSRDVGVTNIQYF
V gene: TRBV18; J gene: TRBJ1-1; CDR3 protein: CASSLSPWQGAREAFF
V gene: TRBV5-6; J gene: TRBJ1-1; CDR3 protein: CASSLVQLNTEAFF
V gene: TRBV9; J gene: TRBJ2-5; CDR3 protein: CASSTRTSSEETQYF
V gene: TRBV11-3; J gene: TRBJ2-5; CDR3 protein: CASSLWKSETQYF
V gene: TRBV6-6; J gene: TRBJ2-1; CDR3 protein: CASSYWTMHEQFF
V gene: TRBV5-1; J gene: TRBJ1-1; CDR3 protein: CASSLGGDNTEAFF
V gene: TRBV25-1; J gene: TRBJ2-3; CDR3 protein: CASTGLDTQYF
V gene: TRBV19; J gene: TRBJ1-1; CDR3 protein: CASNPGEGSNEAFF
V gene: TRBV29-1; J gene: TRBJ2-1; CDR3 protein: CSVEGTESSYNEQFF
V gene: TRBV18; J gene: TRBJ1-1; CDR3 protein: CASSPGTGGAGTEAFF
V gene: TRBV7-8; J gene: TRBJ2-3; CDR3 protein: CASSSRRTATDTQYF
V gene: TRBV28; J gene: TRBJ1-2; CDR3 protein: CASSFSSYGYTF
V gene: TRBV30; J gene: TRBJ2-5; CDR3 protein: CAWGRGTGTQETQYF
V gene: TRBV29-1; J gene: TRBJ1-1; CDR3 protein: CSVEGHQNTEAFF
V gene: TRBV30; J gene: TRBJ2-7; CDR3 protein: CAWTPGQVPYEQYF
V gene: TRBV5-1; J gene: TRBJ2-7; CDR3 protein: CASSPGTSGPYEQYF
V gene: TRBV9; J gene: TRBJ1-5; CDR3 protein: CASSVVGDTINQPQHF
V gene: TRBV5-1; J gene: TRBJ2-7; CDR3 protein: CASSLAPLGTSGVYEQYF
V gene: TRBV6-1; J gene: TRBJ2-7; CDR3 protein: CASSESGFDYEQYF
V gene: TRBV9; J gene: TRBJ1-6; CDR3 protein: CASSVGSRTGNSPLHF
V gene: TRBV28; J gene: TRBJ2-5; CDR3 protein: CASSLVGGQETQYF
V gene: TRBV6-5; J gene: TRBJ1-2; CDR3 protein: CASSYSGHTNYGYTF
V gene: TRBV18; J gene: TRBJ1-2; CDR3 protein: CASSPETARGGYTF
V gene: TRBV15; J gene: TRBJ2-1; CDR3 protein: CATSSMTFFVGRQGNEQFF
V gene: TRBV6-5; J gene: TRBJ2-7; CDR3 protein: CASSPSRVHEQYF
V gene: TRBV11-2; J gene: TRBJ2-1; CDR3 protein: CASSSQVTGAYNEQFF